These 22 T cell receptor beta chains share one sample of origin, sequenced in a study of PD-1 blockade in classical Hodgkin lymphoma (dated by TCRdb to about 2020). The time point label of this sample denotes: cycle 1 day 1 (C1D1), immediately before nivolumab initiation. Every trial patient had relapsed after autologous stem cell transplantation, and cohorts A, B and C differed in prior brentuximab vedotin exposure. Library method: the immunoSEQ multiplex PCR assay. Held by TCRdb, this immuneACCESS table contains in-frame sequences only and omits some clones. Under half of the omission traces to an unresolved V gene where checked; the cause of the rest is unknown. This sample gives over 80,000 clones in total; around 90% of them show up just once. The ten biggest clones cover less than 3.5% of the sample. This material consisted of peripheral blood mononuclear cells (PBMCs), taken at baseline. The receptors originated from a human donor with classical Hodgkin lymphoma.

The chain joins TRBV21-1 to TRBJ1-4. TRBV21-1 is a pseudogene. The CDR3 loop spans 14 amino acids. CDR3 in amino acids: CASSKEHKGGKLFF. CDR3 in DNA: TGTGCCAGCAGCAAAGAGCACAAAGGAGGGAAACTGTTTTTT.

As for this clone: Other DNA sequences in this sample translate to the same CDR3. The genes are TRBV9 and TRBJ2-7; D gene unclear. The germline CDR1 and CDR2 sequences are SGDLS and YYNGEE. This CDR3 region has 13 residues. V dropped 0 bases and J dropped 1 base, with 5 bases sitting between them. CDR3 region: CASSVGGSYEQYF. Here the CDR3 DNA reads TGTGCCAGCAGCGTAGGGGGATCCTACGAGCAGTACTTC.

This chain uses TRBV5-1 with TRBJ2-2; possibly TRBD1 for D (8 bases). This CDR3 is built from 17 residues. Germline lookup yields CDR1 SGHRS and CDR2 YFSETQ. Trimming took 0 bases from V and 6 from J, leaving 18 bases between them. The CDR3 DNA follows: TGCGCCAGCAGCTTGGGCGGGGGACAGGTAGTCGCCGGGGAGCTGTTTTTT. This translates into CASSLGGGQVVAGELFF.

The rearrangement uses TRBV10-1 and TRBJ2-3; D not certain. V shed 2 bases and J shed 4 bases, with 10 bases lying between them. The germline V gene has CDR1 WNHNN and CDR2 SYGVQD (reference sequence). The CDR3 runs to 14 residues. The DNA of the CDR3 is TGCGCCAGCAGTGAGCTGGCTGGCGCAGATACGCAGTATTTT. This encodes CASSELAGADTQYF.

The gene calls are TRBV28 and TRBJ1-2; 8 bases map to TRBD1. CDR1 and CDR2 from the germline V gene are MDHEN and SYDVKM. CDR3 length: 13 residues. The V gene end was trimmed by 4 bases and the J gene end by 7 bases; junction bases not matched to a gene: 5. CDR3: CASSSDRGSGYTF. In DNA form, the CDR3 reads TGTGCCAGCAGTTCTGACAGGGGAAGTGGCTACACCTTC.

This rearrangement joins TRBV7-3 to TRBJ2-5, with D possibly being TRBD1 (6 bases). The CDR3 consists of 13 residues. The V gene lost 5 bases and the J gene lost 4 bases, with 11 bases spanning the gap. Germline V gene lookup returns CDR1 SGHTA and CDR2 FQGTGA. The DNA of the CDR3 is TGTGCCAGCAGCACCATCAGGGGAGAGACCCAGTACTTC. The encoded protein is CASSTIRGETQYF.

The chain carries TRBV19 and TRBJ2-1; unclear D gene. CDR1 and CDR2 (germline): LNHDA, SQIVND (reference sequence). Trimming cost V 4 bases and J 1 base, with 8 bases left between them. This CDR3 comprises 14 residues. The CDR3 DNA is TGTGCCAGTAGTACACCGATTTCCTACAATGAGCAGTTCTTC. It codes for CASSTPISYNEQFF. Full variable domain (outside the CDR3, taken from reference TRBV19 and TRBJ2-1): DGGITQSPKYLFRKEGQNVTLSCEQNLNHDAMYWYRQDPGQGLRLIYYSQIVNDFQKGDIAEGYSVSREKKESFPLTVTSAQKNPTAFYLCASSTPISYNEQFFGPGTRLTVL.

The chain is built from TRBV11-1 and TRBJ2-3; D remains ambiguous. Germline V CDR1 and CDR2: SGHAT, FQDESV (reference sequence). The ends were cut back, 5 bases at V and 2 bases at J, with 14 bases in the middle. The CDR3 consists of 15 residues. CDR3 residues: CASSEPYETTDTQYF. CDR3 in DNA: TGTGCCAGCAGCGAGCCCTACGAAACCACAGATACGCAGTATTTT.

This clone has a single count. V and J are TRBV5-5 and TRBJ1-2, with TRBD1 matching over 9 bases. Germline V gene data show CDR1 as SGHKS and CDR2 as YYEKEE (reference sequence). The CDR3 spans 15 residues. V was clipped by 4 bases and J by 2 bases; unmatched bases: 6. CDR3 coding DNA: TGTGCCAGCAGCCCCTACGGGACAGGGAACTATGGCTACACCTTC. It specifies CASSPYGTGNYGYTF.

The chain uses TRBV5-1 and TRBJ2-1; 12 bases agree with TRBD1. Trimming cost V 7 bases and J 9 bases; bases outside gene matches: 14. The germline V gene has CDR1 SGHRS and CDR2 YFSETQ. The CDR3 sequence is 16 residues long. CDR3 loop: CASFYSPGQGASEQFF. CDR3 nucleotide sequence: TGCGCCAGCTTCTACAGCCCGGGACAGGGGGCGAGTGAGCAGTTCTTC.

The chain has TRBV27 and TRBJ2-1; 8 positions agree with TRBD2. This CDR3 comprises 15 residues. Germline CDR1 is MNHEY and CDR2 is SMNVEV (reference sequence). The V gene end was trimmed by 10 bases and the J gene end by 8 bases; junction bases not matched to a gene: 16. CDR3 DNA sequence: TGTGCCACCATTGGGAGCGGGGGTCCCTATGATGAGCAGTTCTTC. It translates to CATIGSGGPYDEQFF.

The chain couples TRBV7-9 to TRBJ1-1, with D possibly matching TRBD1 (6 bases). Germline values: CDR1 SEHNR, CDR2 FQNEAQ (reference sequence). The CDR3 has 18 amino acids. Trimming left V 4 bases short and J 0 bases short, with 21 bases between. CDR3 amino acids: CASSSAGKGVGMNTEAFF. The CDR3 DNA reads TGTGCCAGCAGCTCCGCAGGGAAGGGGGTCGGAATGAACACTGAAGCTTTCTTT.

The chain has TRBV7-6 and TRBJ1-1; no firm D call. The V end was cut by 5 bases, the J end by 0 bases, with 16 bases between. CDR1 and CDR2 (germline): SGHVS, FNYEAQ. This CDR3 region has 16 residues. The CDR3 bases are TGTGCCAGCAGCCCGTCAGGCAGCCCCGTGAACACTGAAGCTTTCTTT. This translates into CASSPSGSPVNTEAFF.

This chain uses TRBV7-8 with TRBJ2-7, with TRBD1 identical over 8 bases. Germline V gene lookup returns CDR1 SGHVS and CDR2 FQNEAQ. After removal of 5 bases from V and 2 bases from J, the junction contained 11 bases not matched to a gene. The CDR3 runs to 16 residues. The CDR3 sequence: CASSRNRTGTTYEQYF. The CDR3, as DNA: TGTGCCAGCAGCCGAAACCGGACAGGGACGACCTACGAGCAGTACTTC.

The V gene is TRBV30, the J gene TRBJ2-7; D not resolved. Germline V gene lookup returns CDR1 GTSNPN and CDR2 SVGIG (reference sequence). The CDR3 has 12 residues. Trimming cost V 2 bases and J 3 bases, with 8 bases left between them. The CDR3 reads CAWSYIGYEQYF. DNA of the CDR3: TGTGCCTGGAGTTATATCGGCTACGAGCAGTACTTC.

The chain joins TRBV11-2 to TRBJ1-1; 10 positions agree with TRBD1. This CDR3 contains 17 residues. Germline V CDR1 and CDR2: SGHAT, FQNNGV. V lost 7 bases and J lost 0; bases outside the gene matches: 11. CDR3 region: CASKRTGGKEMNTEAFF. The DNA for the CDR3 is TGTGCCAGCAAGAGGACAGGGGGTAAAGAAATGAACACTGAAGCTTTCTTT.

The V gene is TRBV7-8, the J gene TRBJ2-2; no clear D. V was shortened by 6 bases and J by 2 bases, with 7 bases between the two germline ends. CDR1 and CDR2 from the germline V gene are SGHVS and FQNEAQ. The CDR3 extends over 13 amino acids. This CDR3 reads CASRRQNTGELFF. CDR3 sequence (DNA): TGTGCCAGCAGAAGACAAAACACCGGGGAGCTGTTTTTT. The full variable domain, with the rest looked up from reference TRBV7-8 and TRBJ2-2, is GAGVSQSPRYKVAKRGQDVALRCDPISGHVSLFWYQQALGQGPEFLTYFQNEAQLDKSGLPSDRFFAERPEGSVSTLKIQRTQQEDSAVYLCASRRQNTGELFFGEGSRLTVL.

V gene TRBV15 combines with J gene TRBJ1-4; D uncertain. Germline V gene data show CDR1 as LNHNV and CDR2 as YYDKDF (reference sequence). Trimming took 0 bases from V and 2 from J, leaving 7 bases between them. The CDR3 contains 15 residues. The CDR3 DNA reads as TGTGCCACCAGCAGAGAAGGGTGGACTAATGAAAAACTGTTTTTT. This sequence encodes CATSREGWTNEKLFF.

The chain is built from TRBV5-1 and TRBJ1-6; tentative D call: TRBD1 (6 bases). The CDR3 extends over 15 amino acids. CDR1 is SGHRS and CDR2 is YFSETQ in the germline V gene. With 0 bases removed from V and 8 bases from J, the gap between germline ends came to 12 bases. Here the CDR3 DNA reads TGCGCCAGCAGCTTGGGTCCCAGGGGTTATTCACCCCTCCACTTT. This gives the protein CASSLGPRGYSPLHF.

This clone was detected only once. This same CDR3 is encoded by further DNA sequences in the sample. This chain connects TRBV11-2 to TRBJ2-1, with D uncertain. Trimming removed 1 base from V and 10 bases from J, with 8 bases in between. CDR1 and CDR2 (germline): SGHAT, FQNNGV. The CDR3 is made up of 12 amino acids. CDR3 loop: CASSLVRTEQFF. CDR3 in DNA: TGTGCCAGCAGCTTAGTACGAACGGAGCAGTTCTTC.

This chain joins TRBV19 and TRBJ2-1; D is tentatively TRBD1 or TRBD2 (5 bases each). The germline CDR1 and CDR2 sequences are LNHDA and SQIVND (reference sequence). V was pared by 4 bases and J by 10 bases, with 11 bases between. This CDR3 spans 12 amino acids. The CDR3 region is CASSTLGVEQFF. CDR3 nucleotide sequence: TGTGCCAGTAGTACCTTGGGGGTCGAGCAGTTCTTC.

This chain uses TRBV25-1 with TRBJ2-7, with D possibly matching TRBD1 (6 bases). This CDR3 spans 13 amino acids. The germline V and J ends were trimmed by 6 bases and 7 bases, with 16 bases remaining between them. CDR1 and CDR2 from the germline V gene are MGHDK and SYGVNS. CDR3 in amino acids: CASSQTGRLEQYF. The CDR3 DNA sequence: TGTGCCAGCAGCCAAACAGGGAGATTAGAGCAGTACTTC.